This T cell receptor (beta chain) is from a study of blood T cell repertoires in COVID-19. In germline, CDR1 is SNHLY, CDR2 FYNNEI. V lost 4 bases, J lost 4 bases, and 5 bases lay in between. The CDR3 runs to 12 residues. Membership in each cohort depended on participant-reported clinical history. Either two negative PCRs, clearance, or symptom resolution qualified Cohort 3 donors as recovered. Per the original methods: Quantification of nucleated cells was approximated via reference gene primer amplification. Profiling relied on immunoSEQ multiplex PCR, and the TCRdb table lists in-frame clones only, not all of them. V and J calls and clone size are given by that table; D and trimming were obtained from the DNA. This table holds around 140,000 clones, 75% to 80% found once.

The rearrangement links TRBV2 to TRBJ2-1, with a possible D match to TRBD1 (5 bases). This sequence was found in a woman in her 50s who had recovered from COVID-19. The sample taken for sequencing was PBMCs or T cells enriched from blood (not recorded which). DNA for the CDR3: TGTGCCAGCAGTGGACAGTACAATGAGCAGTTCTTC. Protein: CASSGQYNEQFF.